This T cell receptor beta chain came from a study of OX40 agonist ivuxolimab in advanced cancers. Study-level background: The costimulatory receptor OX40 (CD134) was targeted by ivuxolimab, a fully human IgG2 agonistic monoclonal antibody. The monotherapy dose-escalation portion (N of about 50 patients) of the phase I ivuxolimab trial is reported in the paper. Partial responses occurred in three dose-escalation patients: two with cutaneous melanoma and one with hepatocellular carcinoma. Intravenous ivuxolimab was administered to patients every 2 weeks at six dose levels: 0.01, 0.1, 0.3, 1.5, 3 and 10 mg/kg. The purpose of peripheral TCRbeta sequencing was to test whether ivuxolimab changed TCR sequence diversity and led to clonal T-cell expansion. The dose-escalation cohort was 82.7% male with a mean age of around 64 years, ranging from roughly 23 to 90. Prior anti-PD-1, anti-PD-L1 or anti-CTLA-4 therapy was permitted, and about 40% of dose-escalation patients had received checkpoint inhibitors. Of the roughly 52 dose-escalation patients, hepatocellular carcinoma was present in some 19, melanoma in roughly 15, renal cell carcinoma in 9 and head and neck cancer in 9.

Including cysteine and phenylalanine, the CDR3 has 12 amino acids. CDR3 DNA is the only sequence kept; it has 36 bases, read in frame from the first base. V is shortened by 1 base, J by 4 bases, and the region joining them spans 3 bases. CDR1 and CDR2 are drawn from the germline V gene (reference sequence): SGHNT, YYREEE. Concerning this clone: Its antigen specificity is not known. Per-nucleotide qualities are absent, and no much larger clonotype sits a single base away.

The paper's findings and limits, for the study overall: After ivuxolimab, more expanded clones were found on average in CD8+ T cells than in CD4+ T cells. Which antigens the clonally expanded peripheral T cells were specific for was not determined. At doses from 0.1 to 3.0 mg/kg, clonal expansion was seen in both CD4+ and CD8+ blood T cells between baseline and week 6. Low levels of normalized T-cell clonal expansion were also seen in some patients who did not respond. Partial responders in the 0.1-3.0 mg/kg groups had among the lowest normalized peripheral clonal expansion, especially among CD8+ T cells.

The trial excluded patients who had a history of autoimmune disease or were on systemic immunosuppression. Peripheral blood for TCR sequencing was collected from all dose cohorts at baseline, on cycle 4 day 1, and on cycle 7 day 1. Samples came from an open-label, multicenter, first-in-human phase I dose-escalation trial of ivuxolimab. Adults with locally advanced or metastatic head and neck squamous cell, hepatocellular, melanoma or renal cell carcinoma were enrolled in the trial. CD4+ and CD8+ T cells were sorted separately from peripheral blood before TCR sequencing. Genomic DNA was extracted from sorted cells for sequencing of the TCRbeta CDR3 region. The immunoSEQ Assay was used to sequence the TCRbeta CDR3 regions. This immuneACCESS table, as held by TCRdb, lists in-frame sequences with V and J called but not all clones. Of the missing ones, under half trace to an unresolved V gene in checked studies; the others have no known cause. The sample records 130,000 or so clones, 90% to 95% of which are singletons. More than 0.8% of the sample lies in the top ten.

Sequencing used CD4+ or CD8+ T cells sorted from blood, obtained in a trial of the OX40 agonist ivuxolimab. The chain was built from TRBV5-4 and TRBJ1-3, with no reliable assignment of the D segment. This TCR was recovered from an adult with an advanced solid tumor such as melanoma, head and neck, liver or kidney cancer. The nucleotide sequence reads TGTGCCAGCAGCTTGAGGGGAAACACCATATATTTT. This is translated as CASSLRGNTIYF.